This entry concerns a single TCR beta chain. The target antigen is unknown. This specimen belongs to a study of T cell responses to AZD1222 COVID-19 vaccine. General study findings and limits: With dominance at 160-218 and 743-854, vaccine-associated CD4 TCRs spanned spike. Of the AZD1222 recipients, only 5 or 6 were seropositive at baseline. Spike-specific TCR repertoires showed rising breadth and depth after two AZD1222 doses.

The J segment lost 6 bases and the V segment lost 6 bases, leaving 8 bases of the junction unmatched. Germline assignment: CDR1 MNHNY and CDR2 SVGAGI (reference sequence). The CDR3 extends over 15 amino acids. Profiling relied on immunoSEQ multiplex PCR, and the TCRdb table lists in-frame clones only, not all of them. The sample holds more than 140,000 clones, more than 70% seen once. This specimen was peripheral blood, taken on day 0 of AZD1222 vaccination. The TCR sequence derives from an adult in good health. V usage is TRBV6-6 and J usage is TRBJ2-4, with 10 nucleotides matching TRBD1. The CDR3 DNA reads as TGTGCCAGCAGCCCCCCGGGACAGGGGATAAACATTCAGTACTTC. Amino acid sequence: CASSPPGQGINIQYF.